The rows below give T cell receptor beta chains drawn from one sample of a study of molecular identifiers for immune sequencing clone quantification. One entry per CDR3 protein results from TCRdb running MiXCR on the PCR reads. Seen here are around 460,000 distinct CDR3 sequences, over 20% observed once, and the top ten hold under 0.85%. The material sequenced was naive CD8+ T cells from blood, with Jurkat cell RNA spiked in. Receptor source: a human donor in good health. Some libraries in this study had Jurkat cell RNA spiked in. Both conserved end residues are part of each CDR3. The order of the fields is V gene, J gene, CDR3 protein.

>TRBV2|TRBJ1-2
CASSDKGYYGYTF
>TRBV19|TRBJ2-7
CASRYRDSGSYEQYF
>TRBV30|TRBJ1-1
CAWSEGQEAFF
>TRBV18|TRBJ2-3
CASSPSPGASTDTQYF
>TRBV4-3|TRBJ2-7
CASSQELYRIGEQYF
>TRBV10-2|TRBJ2-1
CASSEASPGEQFF
>TRBV5-4|TRBJ2-1
CASSITGTNNEQFF
>TRBV25-1|TRBJ1-1
CASSVPGVGEAFF
>TRBV19|TRBJ2-5
CASSSRTSGTLGMAQYF
>TRBV5-1|TRBJ2-5
CASSFRVPQETQYF
>TRBV18|TRBJ2-7
CASSPPTSLAVPLF
>TRBV24-1|TRBJ2-3
CATTGQGVTDTQYF
>TRBV27|TRBJ2-3
CASSPVGVSTDTQYF
>TRBV5-1|TRBJ2-7
CASSNPGLSYEQYF
>TRBV7-9|TRBJ2-1
CASSLVGDEQFF
>TRBV19|TRBJ2-1
CASSMYGRSYNEQFF
>TRBV7-9|TRBJ2-1
CASSLVPSGESNEQFF
>TRBV7-8|TRBJ2-2
CASSPPRGRAGELFF
>TRBV12-3/TRBV12-4|TRBJ2-5
CASSATGYQETQYF
>TRBV12-5|TRBJ1-1
CASGPSGGWTEAFF
>TRBV7-6|TRBJ2-2
CASSHGNRAGELFF
>TRBV6-6|TRBJ2-3
CASSNHGTDTQYF
>TRBV12-3/TRBV12-4|TRBJ2-5
CASSLEGLALQETQYF
>TRBV4-3|TRBJ2-3
CASSQDIGAHPQYF
>TRBV10-2|TRBJ2-2
CATMLAGGDTGELFF
>TRBV6-5|TRBJ1-5
CASSYSFDQPQHF
>TRBV19|TRBJ2-3
CASSFYSGSTDTQYF
>TRBV10-2|TRBJ2-3
CASSDSSGGATDTQYF
>TRBV19|TRBJ2-5
CASSIEGQPQETQYF
>TRBV2|TRBJ2-3
CASRNGRAITDTQYF
>TRBV25-1|TRBJ1-4
CASSEETGYGEKLFF
>TRBV4-1|TRBJ1-4
CASSRRINEKLFF
>TRBV20-1|TRBJ2-5
CSAKGQYQETQYF
>TRBV28|TRBJ2-4
CASSLARTGDVQYF
>TRBV7-2|TRBJ2-5
CASSSPGGVETQYF
>TRBV20-1|TRBJ2-7
CSARDSARDDREQYF
>TRBV6-1|TRBJ1-5
CASSLDPSNQPQHF
>TRBV2|TRBJ2-5
CASRGLTGARQETQYF
>TRBV4-3|TRBJ2-7
CASSQNLGDYEQYF
>TRBV29-1|TRBJ1-2
CSVEDPAWGHYGYTF